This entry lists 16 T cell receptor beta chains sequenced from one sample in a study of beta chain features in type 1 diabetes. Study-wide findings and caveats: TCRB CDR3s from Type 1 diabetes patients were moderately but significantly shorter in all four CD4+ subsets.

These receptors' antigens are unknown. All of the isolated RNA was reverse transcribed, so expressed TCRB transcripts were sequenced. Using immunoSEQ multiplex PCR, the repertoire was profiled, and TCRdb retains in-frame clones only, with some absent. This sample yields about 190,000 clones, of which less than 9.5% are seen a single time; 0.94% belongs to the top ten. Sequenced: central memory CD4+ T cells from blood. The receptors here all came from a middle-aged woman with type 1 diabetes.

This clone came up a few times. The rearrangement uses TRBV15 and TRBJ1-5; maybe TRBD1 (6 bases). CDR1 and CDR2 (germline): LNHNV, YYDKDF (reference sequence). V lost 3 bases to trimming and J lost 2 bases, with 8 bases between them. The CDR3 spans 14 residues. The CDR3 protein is CATSSGQRNQPQHF. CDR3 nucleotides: TGTGCCACCAGCAGCGGACAGCGCAATCAGCCCCAGCATTTT.

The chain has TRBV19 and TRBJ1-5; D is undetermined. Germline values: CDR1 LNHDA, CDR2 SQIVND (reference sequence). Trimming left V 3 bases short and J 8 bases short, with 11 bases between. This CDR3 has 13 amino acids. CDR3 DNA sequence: TGTGCCAGTAGTATGAGTCGGGTGAAGCCCCAGCATTTT. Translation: CASSMSRVKPQHF.

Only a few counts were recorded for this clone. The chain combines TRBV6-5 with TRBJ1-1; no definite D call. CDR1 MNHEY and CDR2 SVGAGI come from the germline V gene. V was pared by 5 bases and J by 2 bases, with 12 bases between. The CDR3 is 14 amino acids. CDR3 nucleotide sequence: TGTGCCAGCAGTGGGATGGCGGGAAACACTGAAGCTTTCTTT. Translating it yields CASSGMAGNTEAFF.

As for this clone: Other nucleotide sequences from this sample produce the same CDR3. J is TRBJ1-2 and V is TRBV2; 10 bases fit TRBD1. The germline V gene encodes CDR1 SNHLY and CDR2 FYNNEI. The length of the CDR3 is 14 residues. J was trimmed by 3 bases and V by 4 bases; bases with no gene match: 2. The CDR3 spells CASSGQGADYGYTF. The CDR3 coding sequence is TGTGCCAGCAGTGGACAGGGGGCAGACTATGGCTACACCTTC.

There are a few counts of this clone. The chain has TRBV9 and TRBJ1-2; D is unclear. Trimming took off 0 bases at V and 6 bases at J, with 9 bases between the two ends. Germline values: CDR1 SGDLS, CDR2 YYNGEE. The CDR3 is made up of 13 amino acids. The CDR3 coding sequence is TGTGCCAGCAGCGTAGGGACTGCAGATGGCTACACCTTC. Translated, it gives CASSVGTADGYTF.

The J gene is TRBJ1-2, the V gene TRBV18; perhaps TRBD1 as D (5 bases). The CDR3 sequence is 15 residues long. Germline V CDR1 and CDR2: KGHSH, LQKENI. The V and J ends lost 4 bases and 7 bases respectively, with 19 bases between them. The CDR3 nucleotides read TGTGCCAGCTCACAAGGGGCGGCCGAATCTTCTGGCTACACCTTC. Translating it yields CASSQGAAESSGYTF. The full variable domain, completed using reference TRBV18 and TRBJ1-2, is NAGVMQNPRHLVRRRGQEARLRCSPMKGHSHVYWYRQLPEEGLKFMVYLQKENIIDESGMPKERFSAEFPKEGPSILRIQQVVRGDSAAYFCASSQGAAESSGYTFGSGTRLTVV.

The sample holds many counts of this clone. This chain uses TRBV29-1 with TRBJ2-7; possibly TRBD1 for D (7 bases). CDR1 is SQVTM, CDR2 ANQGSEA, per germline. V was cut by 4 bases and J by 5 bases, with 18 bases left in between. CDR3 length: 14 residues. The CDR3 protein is CSVGGGGGRNEQYF. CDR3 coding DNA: TGCAGCGTTGGAGGAGGGGGCGGTAGGAACGAGCAGTACTTC.

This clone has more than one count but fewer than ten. The CDR3 nucleotides read TGTGCCAGCAGCTTAGGATGGGCCGGTCAAGAGACCCAGTACTTC. Residues: CASSLGWAGQETQYF. The chain links TRBV7-9 to TRBJ2-5; D gene ambiguous. V shed 1 base and J shed 2 bases, with 11 bases lying between them. CDR3 length: 15 residues. Germline V gene lookup returns CDR1 SEHNR and CDR2 FQNEAQ (reference sequence).

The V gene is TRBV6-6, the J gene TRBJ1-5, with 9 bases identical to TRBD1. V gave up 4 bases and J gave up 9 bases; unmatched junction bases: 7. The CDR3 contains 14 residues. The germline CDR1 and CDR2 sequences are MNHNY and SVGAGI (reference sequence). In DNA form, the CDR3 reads TGTGCCAGCAGTTTGGACAGGGGAAAAGGGCCCCAGCATTTT. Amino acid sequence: CASSLDRGKGPQHF.

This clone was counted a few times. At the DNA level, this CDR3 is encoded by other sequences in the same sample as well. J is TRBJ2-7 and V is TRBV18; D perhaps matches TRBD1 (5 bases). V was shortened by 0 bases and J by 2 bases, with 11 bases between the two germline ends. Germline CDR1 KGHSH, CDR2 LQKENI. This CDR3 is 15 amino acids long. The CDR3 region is CASSPPTGNTYEQYF. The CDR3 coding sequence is TGTGCCAGCTCACCACCTACAGGCAACACCTACGAGCAGTACTTC.

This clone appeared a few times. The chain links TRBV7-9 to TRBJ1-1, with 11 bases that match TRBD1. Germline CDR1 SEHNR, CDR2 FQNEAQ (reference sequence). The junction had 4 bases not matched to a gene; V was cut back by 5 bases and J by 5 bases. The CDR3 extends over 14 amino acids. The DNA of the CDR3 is TGTGCCAGCAGCCCCGGGACAGGGGGGACTGAAGCTTTCTTT. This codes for CASSPGTGGTEAFF.

In DNA, the CDR3 is TGTGCCAGCAGTGGACAGGGAACCTACGAGCAGTACTTC. It encodes CASSGQGTYEQYF. The chain has TRBV28 and TRBJ2-7; 8 nucleotides agree with TRBD1. Per the germline V gene, CDR1 is MDHEN and CDR2 is SYDVKM. V shed 5 bases, J shed 2 bases, and the junction held 2 bases outside the gene matches. The CDR3 loop spans 13 amino acids.

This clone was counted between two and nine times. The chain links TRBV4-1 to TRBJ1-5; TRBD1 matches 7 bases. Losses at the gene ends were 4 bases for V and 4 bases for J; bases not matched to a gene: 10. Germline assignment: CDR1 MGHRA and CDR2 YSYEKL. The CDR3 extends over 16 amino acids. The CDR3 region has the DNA TGCGCCAGCAGCCCAAGGGGGGACAGCGTTAATCAGCCCCAGCATTTT. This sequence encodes CASSPRGDSVNQPQHF.

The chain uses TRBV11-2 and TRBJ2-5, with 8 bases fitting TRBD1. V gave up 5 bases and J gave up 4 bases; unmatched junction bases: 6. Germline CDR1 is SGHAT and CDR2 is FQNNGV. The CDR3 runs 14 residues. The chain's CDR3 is CASSLSTGGETQYF. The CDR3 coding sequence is TGTGCCAGCAGCCTCTCAACAGGGGGAGAGACCCAGTACTTC. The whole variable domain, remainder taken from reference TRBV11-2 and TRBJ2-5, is EAGVAQSPRYKIIEKRQSVAFWCNPISGHATLYWYQQILGQGPKLLIQFQNNGVVDDSQLPKDRFSAERLKGVDSTLKIQPAKLEDSAVYLCASSLSTGGETQYFGPGTRLLVL.

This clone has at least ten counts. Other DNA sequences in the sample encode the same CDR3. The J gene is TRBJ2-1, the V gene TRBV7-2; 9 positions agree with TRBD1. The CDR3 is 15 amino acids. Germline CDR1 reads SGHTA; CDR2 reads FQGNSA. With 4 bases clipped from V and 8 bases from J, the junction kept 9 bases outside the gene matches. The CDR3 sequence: CASSSGQGRRDEQFF. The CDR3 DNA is TGTGCCAGCAGCTCGGGACAGGGACGAAGAGATGAGCAGTTCTTC.

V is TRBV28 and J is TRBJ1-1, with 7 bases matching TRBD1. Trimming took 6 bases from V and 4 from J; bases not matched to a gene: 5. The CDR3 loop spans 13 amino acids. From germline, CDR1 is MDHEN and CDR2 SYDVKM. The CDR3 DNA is TGTGCCAGCAGACCCGGACAGGCCACTGAAGCTTTCTTT. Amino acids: CASRPGQATEAFF.